This TCR beta chain stems from a study of T cell changes during pregnancy in multiple sclerosis. CDR3 length: 13 residues. Germline loops: CDR1 SGHTS, CDR2 YDEGEE. With V trimmed by 4 bases and J by 8 bases, 3 bases remained unmatched. Assay: immunoSEQ multiplex PCR; the TCRdb copy retains only in-frame clones and omits some. The sample has tens of thousands of clones; 91% are singletons. J is TRBJ2-3 and V is TRBV5-8; the match to TRBD2 covers 11 bases. The TCR comes from a female donor in good health, enrolled as a control in a pregnancy study. The sample here was CD4+ T cells from peripheral blood mononuclear cells, taken in the second trimester of pregnancy. CDR3 nucleotides: TGTGCCAGCAGCCTAGCGGGGGGCGCTACGCAGTATTTT. Protein product: CASSLAGGATQYF.